The TCR beta chain described here comes from a study of post-analysis software for immune sequencing data. Study information: Multiple sclerosis in the patients followed relapsing-remitting, secondary progressive and progressive-relapsing courses.

Regarding the study as a whole: There was significantly lower normalized Chao1 diversity in multiple sclerosis patients than in controls. Strong co-clustering by F measure linked samples that shared a preparation batch. TRBV segments more frequent in patients than in controls numbered several and included TRBV5-6, TRBV5-1 and TRBV20-1.

Libraries were made from TCR beta cDNA, and they carried unique molecular identifiers. Each CDR3 protein gets one entry after TCRdb re-called the PCR reads with MiXCR. The data show roughly 800,000 distinct CDR3 sequences, about 32% seen once. Germline V gene data show CDR1 as SGHRS and CDR2 as YFSETQ. The length of the CDR3 is 15 residues. Trimming pared 4 bases from V and 5 bases from J, leaving 16 bases between. A note on this clonotype: What it binds is unknown.

This receptor was taken from a girl between 5 and 17 years old with multiple sclerosis. The material sequenced was blood. The rearrangement links TRBV5-1 to TRBJ2-1; no reliable D call. The DNA of the CDR3 is TGCGCCAGCAGCCCAGGTTTACTGGCGGACAATGAGCAGTTCTTC. Amino acids: CASSPGLLADNEQFF.